This T cell receptor beta chain was identified in a study of CD8+ T cells in alopecia areata. Investigators isolated RNA and reverse transcribed it into cDNA to act as the sequencing template. Sequencing used immunoSEQ multiplex PCR; TCRdb keeps in-frame clones, though not all of them. The sample holds under 350,000 clones, and no clone turns up only once. There are 13 residues in the CDR3. Germline CDR1 and CDR2: NSHNY and SYGAGN. Sorting of pooled cutaneous lymph node cells used CD4, CD8alpha, NKG2D, NKG2ACE and other markers. Concerning this clone itself: Germline is not matched at one junction end, which may reflect a read error. Mouse gene names apply. The CDR3 goes on 3 residues after the read ends, and that part is filled in from the germline J gene.

The chain employs TRBV13-1 and TRBJ1-6; no firm D call. TRBJ1-6 is placed among ORFs of uncertain function. The receptor was isolated from a C3H/HeJ mouse with alopecia areata. Strain haplotype at MHC: H2-k. Sample: CD4+ T cells sorted from a lymph node. The sequenced CDR3 bases are TGTGCCAACAGTACAACGGTGAATTCGCCC. Its protein product is CANSTTVNSP. The entire CDR3 is CANSTTVNSPLYF.